The 4 T cell receptor beta chains below were found in one sample sequenced in a study of shared clonotypes between healthy human individuals. Profiled with immunoSEQ multiplex PCR; TCRdb holds only in-frame clones, not every one. Of a few million clones listed, 85% to 95% are singletons. Positively selected for CCR7, the CD45RO-negative cells used as naive CD8 cells excluded terminally differentiated effector memory CD45RA+ cells. Material for sequencing was naive CD8+ T cells from PBMCs. The receptors were sampled from a young man in good health. Some clones in this sample may be carry-over from other donors' samples.

The chain couples TRBV4-3 to TRBJ1-2; 7 bases fit TRBD1. The junction had 7 bases not matched to a gene; V was cut back by 0 bases and J by 0 bases. CDR1 and CDR2 from the germline V gene are LGHNA and YSLEER. The CDR3 sequence is 17 residues long. CDR3 bases: TGCGCCAGCAGCCAAGATCGGGGACAGCCCGCTAACTATGGCTACACCTTC. Translating gives CASSQDRGQPANYGYTF.

This clone was seen once. The V and J genes are TRBV28 and TRBJ2-7; either TRBD1 or TRBD2 may supply D (5 bases each). Between the trimmed V and J ends, which lost 8 bases and 6 bases, there was a span of 14 bases. The V gene's germline CDR1 is MDHEN and CDR2 SYDVKM. This CDR3 is built from 12 residues. The CDR3 nucleotides are TGTGCCAGCGGTCCCCGGGGCGGCGAGCAGTACTTC. This sequence encodes CASGPRGGEQYF.

The chain is built from TRBV28 and TRBJ2-5, with 9 bases that match TRBD2. The CDR3 is made up of 16 amino acids. CDR1 is MDHEN and CDR2 is SYDVKM in the germline V gene. V shed 5 bases and J 3 bases; nucleotides not matched to a gene: 10. CDR3 region: CASSPLGAGGEETQYF. The CDR3, as DNA: TGTGCCAGCAGTCCATTAGGGGCGGGAGGGGAAGAGACCCAGTACTTC.

The chain employs TRBV2 and TRBJ2-7; 7 bases match TRBD2. The CDR3 covers 17 residues. V trimming: 4 bases; J trimming: 5 bases; junction bases outside the gene matches: 17. Looked up from germline, CDR1 is SNHLY and CDR2 is FYNNEI. The CDR3 protein is CASSVLERGHLDDEQYF. CDR3 nucleotide sequence: TGTGCCAGCAGTGTGCTAGAGCGGGGCCACCTCGATGACGAGCAGTACTTC.